This TCR beta chain was sequenced for a study of blood T cell repertoires in COVID-19. Overall study context: The United States, Italy and Spain supplied acute and convalescent COVID-19 samples.

During active infection, Seattle patients enrolled and were then monitored through disease. Original data processing: Amplified reference gene primers provided the basis for estimating nucleated cell counts. TCRdb keeps only in-frame clones here, not all; method: immunoSEQ multiplex PCR. V, J and clone size were drawn from that table, and D and trimming were deduced from the DNA. The sample includes some 120,000 clones, more than 75% seen only once; the top ten take 4% to 5%. Trimming took off 7 bases at V and 8 bases at J, with 17 bases between the two ends. CDR3 length: 13 residues. The chain joins TRBV12-3 or TRBV12-4 to TRBJ1-2; the D gene is possibly TRBD1 (6 bases). The specimen was peripheral blood. The sequence derives from a man aged 55 to 70 with COVID-19, enrolled during active disease. CDR3 loop: CASNGGGRKGYTF. Here the CDR3 DNA reads TGTGCCAGCAATGGGGGGGGGCGAAAAGGCTACACCTTC.